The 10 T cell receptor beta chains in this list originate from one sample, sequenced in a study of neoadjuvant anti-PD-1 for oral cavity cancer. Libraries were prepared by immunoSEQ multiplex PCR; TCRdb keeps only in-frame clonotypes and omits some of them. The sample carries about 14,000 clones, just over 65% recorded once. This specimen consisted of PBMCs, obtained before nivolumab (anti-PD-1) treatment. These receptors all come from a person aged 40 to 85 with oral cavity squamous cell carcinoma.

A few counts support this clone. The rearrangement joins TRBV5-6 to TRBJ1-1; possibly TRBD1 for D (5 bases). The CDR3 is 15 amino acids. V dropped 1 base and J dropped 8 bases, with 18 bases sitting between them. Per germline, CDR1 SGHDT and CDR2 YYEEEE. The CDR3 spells CASSLWTTRQSEAFF. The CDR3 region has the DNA TGTGCCAGCAGCTTGTGGACCACTCGACAGTCAGAAGCTTTCTTT.

The DNA for the CDR3 is TGTGCCAGCAGCCAAATTGACAGTCCGATAAGGACTGAAGCTTTCTTT. Translating gives CASSQIDSPIRTEAFF. The chain has TRBV14 and TRBJ1-1; TRBD1 is a possible D gene (5 bases). Trimming removed 2 bases from V and 5 bases from J, with 18 bases in between. The CDR3 sequence is 16 residues long. Germline lookup yields CDR1 SGHDN and CDR2 FVKESK.

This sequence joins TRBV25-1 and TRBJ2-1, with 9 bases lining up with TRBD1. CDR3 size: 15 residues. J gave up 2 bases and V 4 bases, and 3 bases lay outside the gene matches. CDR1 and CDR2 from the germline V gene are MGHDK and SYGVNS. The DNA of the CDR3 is TGTGCCAGCAGTGTCCGGGACAGGGCCTACAATGAGCAGTTCTTC. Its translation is CASSVRDRAYNEQFF.

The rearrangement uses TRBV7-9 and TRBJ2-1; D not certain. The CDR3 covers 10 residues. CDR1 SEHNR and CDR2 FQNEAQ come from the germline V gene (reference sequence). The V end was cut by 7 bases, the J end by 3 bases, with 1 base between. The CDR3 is CASNYNEQFF. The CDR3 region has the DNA TGTGCCAGCAACTACAATGAGCAGTTCTTC. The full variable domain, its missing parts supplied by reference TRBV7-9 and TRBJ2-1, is DTGVSQNPRHKITKRGQNVTFRCDPISEHNRLYWYRQTLGQGPEFLTYFQNEAQLEKSRLLSDRFSAERPKGSFSTLEIQRTEQGDSAMYLCASNYNEQFFGPGTRLTVL.

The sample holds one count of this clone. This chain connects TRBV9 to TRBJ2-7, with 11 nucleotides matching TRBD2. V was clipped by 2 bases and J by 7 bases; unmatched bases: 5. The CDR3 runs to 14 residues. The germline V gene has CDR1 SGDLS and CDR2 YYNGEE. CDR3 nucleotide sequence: TGTGCCAGCAGCGTTAGCGGGAGGGCTGGAGAGCAGTACTTC. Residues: CASSVSGRAGEQYF.

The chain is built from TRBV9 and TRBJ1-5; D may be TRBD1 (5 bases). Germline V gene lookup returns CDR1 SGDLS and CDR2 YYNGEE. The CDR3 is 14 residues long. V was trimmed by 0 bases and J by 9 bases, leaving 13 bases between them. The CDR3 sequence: CASSVGGGERPQHF. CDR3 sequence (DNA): TGTGCCAGCAGCGTAGGTGGAGGGGAGAGGCCCCAGCATTTT.

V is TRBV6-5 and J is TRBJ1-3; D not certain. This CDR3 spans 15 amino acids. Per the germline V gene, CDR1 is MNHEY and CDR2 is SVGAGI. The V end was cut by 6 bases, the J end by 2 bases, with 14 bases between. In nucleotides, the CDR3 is TGTGCCAGCAGGTCCGAACCGGGTGCTGGAAACACCATATATTTT. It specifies CASRSEPGAGNTIYF.

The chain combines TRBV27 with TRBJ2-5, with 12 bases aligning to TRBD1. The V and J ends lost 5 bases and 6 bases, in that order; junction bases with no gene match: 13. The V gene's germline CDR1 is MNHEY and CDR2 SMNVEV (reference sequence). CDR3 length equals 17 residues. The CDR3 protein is CASSPNRDRGLRQTQYF. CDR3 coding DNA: TGTGCCAGCAGTCCCAACCGGGACAGGGGGCTTCGTCAGACCCAGTACTTC.

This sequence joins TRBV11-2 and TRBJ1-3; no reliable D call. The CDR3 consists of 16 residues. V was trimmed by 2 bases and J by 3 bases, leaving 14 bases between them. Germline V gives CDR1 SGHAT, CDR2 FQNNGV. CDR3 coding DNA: TGTGCCAGCAGCTTAAATCTAAGGGTGCGTGGAAACACCATATATTTT. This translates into CASSLNLRVRGNTIYF.

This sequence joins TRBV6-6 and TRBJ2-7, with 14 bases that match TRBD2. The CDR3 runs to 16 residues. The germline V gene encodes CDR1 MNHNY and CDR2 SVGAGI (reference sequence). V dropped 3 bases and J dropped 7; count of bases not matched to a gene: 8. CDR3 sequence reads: CASSYRLAGGPREQYF. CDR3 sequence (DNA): TGTGCCAGCAGTTATCGACTAGCGGGGGGGCCGAGGGAGCAGTACTTC.